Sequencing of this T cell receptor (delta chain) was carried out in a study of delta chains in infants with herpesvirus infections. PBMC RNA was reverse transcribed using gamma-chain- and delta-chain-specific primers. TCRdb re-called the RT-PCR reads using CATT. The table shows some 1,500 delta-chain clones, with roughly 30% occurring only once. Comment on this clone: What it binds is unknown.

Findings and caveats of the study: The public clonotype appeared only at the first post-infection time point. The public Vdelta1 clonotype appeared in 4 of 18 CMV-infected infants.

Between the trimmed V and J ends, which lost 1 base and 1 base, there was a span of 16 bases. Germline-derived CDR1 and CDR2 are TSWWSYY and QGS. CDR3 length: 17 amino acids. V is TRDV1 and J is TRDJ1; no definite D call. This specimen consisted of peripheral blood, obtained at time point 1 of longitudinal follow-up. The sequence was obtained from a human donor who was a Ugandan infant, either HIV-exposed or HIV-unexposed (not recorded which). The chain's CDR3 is CALGEPGFSVGTDKLIF. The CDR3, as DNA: TGTGCTCTTGGGGAACCAGGGTTTTCCGTGGGCACCGATAAACTCATCTTT.